Given below is one TCR beta chain in context. These data belong to a study of OX40 agonist ivuxolimab in advanced cancers. The sampling schedule covered blood at baseline, cycle 4 day 1, and cycle 7 day 1. Using immunoSEQ multiplex PCR, the repertoire was profiled, and TCRdb retains in-frame clones only, with some absent. The repertoire has tens of thousands of clones, roughly 80% of them found once; the top ten carry about 5%. Sequences were derived from CD4+ or CD8+ T cells sorted from blood, sampled in a trial of the OX40 agonist ivuxolimab. The source of this sequence is an adult with an advanced solid tumor such as melanoma, head and neck, liver or kidney cancer.

The CDR3 DNA is TGTGCCAGCAGCTGGGGACTAGCCCATGCAGATACGCAGTATTTT. Amino acid sequence: CASSWGLAHADTQYF. This chain links TRBV7-7 with TRBJ2-3; the match to TRBD2 covers 9 bases. The CDR3 sequence is 15 residues long. CDR1 SSHAT and CDR2 FNYEAQ come from the germline V gene (reference sequence). V lost 4 bases to trimming and J lost 4 bases; unmatched junction nucleotides: 6.